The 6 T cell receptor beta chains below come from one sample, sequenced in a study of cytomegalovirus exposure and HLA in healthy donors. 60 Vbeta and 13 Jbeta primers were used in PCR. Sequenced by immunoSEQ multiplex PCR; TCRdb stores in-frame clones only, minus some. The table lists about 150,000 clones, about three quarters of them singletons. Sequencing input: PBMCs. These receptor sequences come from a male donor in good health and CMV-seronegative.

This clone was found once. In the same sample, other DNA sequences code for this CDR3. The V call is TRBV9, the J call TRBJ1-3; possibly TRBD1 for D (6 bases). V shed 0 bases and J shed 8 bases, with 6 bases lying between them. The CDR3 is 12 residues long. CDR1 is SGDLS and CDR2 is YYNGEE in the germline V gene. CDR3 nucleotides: TGTGCCAGCAGCGTAGACAGGGACACCATATATTTT. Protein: CASSVDRDTIYF.

The CDR3 DNA reads as TGTGCCAGCAGCCCTAGGGGGTCAGTCTCCCGCGAGAATTCACCCCTCCACTTT. Translation: CASSPRGSVSRENSPLHF. This rearrangement joins TRBV9 to TRBJ1-6, with D maybe TRBD1 (6 bases). Trimming took 4 bases from V and 7 from J, leaving 24 bases between them. This CDR3 spans 18 amino acids. From germline, CDR1 is SGDLS and CDR2 YYNGEE.

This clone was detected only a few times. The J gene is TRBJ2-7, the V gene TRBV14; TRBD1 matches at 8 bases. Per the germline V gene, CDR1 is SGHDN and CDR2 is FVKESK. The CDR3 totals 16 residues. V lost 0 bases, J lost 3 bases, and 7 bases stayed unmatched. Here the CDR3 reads CASSQDAWTGRYEQYF. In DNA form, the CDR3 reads TGTGCCAGCAGCCAAGATGCCTGGACAGGGCGCTACGAGCAGTACTTC.

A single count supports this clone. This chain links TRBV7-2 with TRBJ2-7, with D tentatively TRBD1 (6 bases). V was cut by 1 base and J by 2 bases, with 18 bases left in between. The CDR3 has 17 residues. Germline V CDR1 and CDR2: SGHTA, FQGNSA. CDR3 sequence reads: CASSLGVRTEVPYEQYF. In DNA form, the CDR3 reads TGTGCCAGCAGCTTAGGGGTAAGGACAGAGGTTCCCTACGAGCAGTACTTC.

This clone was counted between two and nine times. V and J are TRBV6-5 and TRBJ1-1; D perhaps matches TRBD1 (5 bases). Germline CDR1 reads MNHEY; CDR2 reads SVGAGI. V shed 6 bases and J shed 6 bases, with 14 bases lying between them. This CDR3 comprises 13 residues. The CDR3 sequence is CASSPGTSPEAFF. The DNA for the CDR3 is TGTGCCAGCAGCCCCGGGACTTCCCCTGAAGCTTTCTTT.

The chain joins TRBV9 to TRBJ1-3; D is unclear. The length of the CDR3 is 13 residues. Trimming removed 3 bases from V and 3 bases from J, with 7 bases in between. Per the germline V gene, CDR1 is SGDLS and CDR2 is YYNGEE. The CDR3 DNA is TGTGCCAGCAGCGCCTTCAGTGGAAACACCATATATTTT. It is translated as CASSAFSGNTIYF.